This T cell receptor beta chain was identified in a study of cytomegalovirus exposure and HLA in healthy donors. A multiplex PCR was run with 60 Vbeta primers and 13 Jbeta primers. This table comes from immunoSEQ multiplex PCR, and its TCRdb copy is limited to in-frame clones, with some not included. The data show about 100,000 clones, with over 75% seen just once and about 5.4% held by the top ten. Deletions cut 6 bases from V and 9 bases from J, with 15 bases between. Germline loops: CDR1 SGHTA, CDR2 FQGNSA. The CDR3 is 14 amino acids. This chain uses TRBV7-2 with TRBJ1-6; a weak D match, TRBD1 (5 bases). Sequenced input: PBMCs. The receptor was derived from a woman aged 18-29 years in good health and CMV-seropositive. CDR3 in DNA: TGTGCCAGCAGAGGGGAATTTGTCTCTTCACCCCTCCACTTT. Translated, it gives CASRGEFVSSPLHF.